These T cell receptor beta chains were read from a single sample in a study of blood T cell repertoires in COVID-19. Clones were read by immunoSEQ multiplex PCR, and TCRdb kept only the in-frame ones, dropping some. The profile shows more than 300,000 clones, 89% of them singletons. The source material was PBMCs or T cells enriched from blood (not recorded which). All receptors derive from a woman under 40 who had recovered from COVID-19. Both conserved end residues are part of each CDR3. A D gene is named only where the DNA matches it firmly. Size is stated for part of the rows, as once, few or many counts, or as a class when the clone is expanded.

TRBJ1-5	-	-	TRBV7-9	CASSFNSGQPQHF	TGTGCCAGCAGCTTTAATTCCGGTCAGCCCCAGCATTTT
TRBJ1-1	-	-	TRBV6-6	CASRGGETEAFF	TGTGCCAGCAGAGGGGGGGAAACTGAAGCTTTCTTT
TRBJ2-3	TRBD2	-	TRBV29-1	CSVGGGDQGTDTQYF	TGCAGCGTTGGGGGGGGAGACCAGGGCACAGATACGCAGTATTTT
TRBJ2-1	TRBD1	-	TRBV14	CASSQVPGQGAGEQFF	TGTGCCAGCAGCCAAGTTCCGGGACAGGGGGCGGGTGAGCAGTTCTTC
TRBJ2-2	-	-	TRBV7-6	CASSLGQNTGELFF	TGTGCCAGCAGCTTAGGACAAAACACCGGGGAGCTGTTTTTT
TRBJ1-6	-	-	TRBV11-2	CASSLDRQPGVPNSPLHF	TGTGCCAGCAGCTTAGACAGGCAACCAGGGGTACCCAATTCACCCCTCCACTTT
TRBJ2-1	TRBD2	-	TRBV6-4	CASSELAGGGEQFF	TGTGCCAGCAGTGAATTAGCGGGAGGAGGGGAGCAGTTCTTC
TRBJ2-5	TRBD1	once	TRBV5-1	CASSLAGQGGLETQYF	TGCGCCAGCAGCTTGGCAGGACAGGGTGGCTTGGAGACCCAGTACTTC
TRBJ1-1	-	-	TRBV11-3	CASSHRLNTEAFF	TGTGCCAGCAGTCACAGACTGAACACTGAAGCTTTCTTT
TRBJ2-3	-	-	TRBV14	CASSQGSNTQYF	TGTGCCAGCAGCCAAGGTTCTAATACGCAGTATTTT
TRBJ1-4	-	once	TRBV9	CASSVGHFGEKLFF	TGTGCCAGCAGCGTAGGACATTTTGGCGAAAAACTGTTTTTT
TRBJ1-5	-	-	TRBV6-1	CASSEGSGNQPQHF	TGTGCCAGCAGTGAAGGTTCAGGGAATCAGCCCCAGCATTTT
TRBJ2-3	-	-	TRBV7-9	CASSLGRSTDTQYF	TGTGCCAGCAGCTTAGGCAGAAGCACAGATACGCAGTATTTT
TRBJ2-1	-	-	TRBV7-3	CASSQDLVYNEQFF	TGTGCCAGCAGCCAGGATTTAGTCTATAATGAGCAGTTCTTC
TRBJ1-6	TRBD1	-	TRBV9	CASSFDRGDSPLHF	TGTGCCAGCAGCTTCGACAGGGGGGATTCACCCCTCCACTTT
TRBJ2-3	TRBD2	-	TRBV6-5	CASSFGTSWTDTQYF	TGTGCCAGCAGTTTTGGGACTAGCTGGACGGATACGCAGTATTTT
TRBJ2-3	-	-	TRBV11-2	CASSLQTTSTDTQYF	TGTGCCAGCAGCTTGCAAACCACTAGCACAGATACGCAGTATTTT
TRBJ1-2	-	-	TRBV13	CASREFISISKNYGYTF	TGTGCCAGCCGAGAATTTATCTCCATCTCAAAGAACTATGGCTACACCTTC
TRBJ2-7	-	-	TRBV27	CASSWSINYEQYF	TGTGCCAGCAGTTGGAGCATAAACTACGAGCAGTACTTC
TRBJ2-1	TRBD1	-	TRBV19	CASRYRGSEQFF	TGTGCCAGTCGGTACAGGGGCAGCGAGCAGTTCTTC
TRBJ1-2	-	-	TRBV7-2	CASSRQLSNYGYTF	TGTGCCAGCAGTAGACAACTCTCTAACTATGGCTACACCTTC
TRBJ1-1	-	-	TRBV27	CASSSVGFRGGTEAFF	TGTGCCAGCAGCTCCGTTGGTTTCCGGGGTGGCACTGAAGCTTTCTTT